This entry features one T cell receptor beta chain sequence. As originally analysed: Amplification of reference gene primers provided the estimated nucleated cell counts. TCRdb keeps only in-frame clones here, not all; method: immunoSEQ multiplex PCR. V, J and clone size are those of that table, while D and trimming were read from the DNA. The table has some 260,000 clones, about 80% seen once. These data are taken from a study of blood T cell repertoires in COVID-19. Study summary: Collection of acute and convalescent COVID-19 samples took place in the United States, Italy and Spain. The analysed material was cDNA or gDNA that came from T cells, B-cell-depleted T cells, or PBMCs.

Trimming cost V 6 bases and J 0 bases, with 6 bases left between them. Germline values: CDR1 KGHSH, CDR2 LQKENI. The CDR3 length is 14 residues. J is TRBJ2-6 and V is TRBV18; the D is unclear. This clonotype was sampled from a woman of 80 years or more with acute or convalescent COVID-19. Sequencing was carried out using peripheral blood. CDR3 sequence reads: CASSADSGANVLTF. Here the CDR3 DNA reads TGTGCCAGCTCGGCGGACTCTGGGGCCAACGTCCTGACTTTC.